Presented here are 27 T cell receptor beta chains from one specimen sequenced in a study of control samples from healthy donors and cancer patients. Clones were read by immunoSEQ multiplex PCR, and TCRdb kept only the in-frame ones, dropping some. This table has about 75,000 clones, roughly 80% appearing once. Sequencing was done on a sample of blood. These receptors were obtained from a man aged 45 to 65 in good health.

In nucleotides, the CDR3 is TGTGCCACCAGTGATTTTTACAAACAAGAGACCCAGTACTTC. It translates to CATSDFYKQETQYF. V usage is TRBV24-1 and J usage is TRBJ2-5; D gene uncertain. The germline V gene encodes CDR1 KGHDR and CDR2 SFDVKD. V was trimmed by 1 base and J by 2 bases, leaving 7 bases between them. The CDR3 sequence is 14 residues long.

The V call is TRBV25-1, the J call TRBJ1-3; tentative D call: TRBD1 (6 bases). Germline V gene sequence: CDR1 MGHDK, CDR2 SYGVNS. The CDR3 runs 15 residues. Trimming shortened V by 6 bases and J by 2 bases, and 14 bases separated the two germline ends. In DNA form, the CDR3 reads TGTGCCAGCAGACCAAAGGGGGGAGCTGGAAACACCATATATTTT. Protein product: CASRPKGGAGNTIYF.

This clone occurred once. This chain's CDR3 is CASSPSGRETQYF. CDR3 nucleotides: TGTGCCAGCTCACCATCAGGGAGAGAGACCCAGTACTTC. J is TRBJ2-5 and V is TRBV18; tentatively, D is TRBD1 or TRBD2 (5 bases each). CDR3 length: 13 amino acids. V lost 2 bases, J lost 4 bases, and 8 bases lay in between. The germline CDR1 and CDR2 sequences are KGHSH and LQKENI. The variable domain in full, completed from reference TRBV18 and TRBJ2-5, reads NAGVMQNPRHLVRRRGQEARLRCSPMKGHSHVYWYRQLPEEGLKFMVYLQKENIIDESGMPKERFSAEFPKEGPSILRIQQVVRGDSAAYFCASSPSGRETQYFGPGTRLLVL.

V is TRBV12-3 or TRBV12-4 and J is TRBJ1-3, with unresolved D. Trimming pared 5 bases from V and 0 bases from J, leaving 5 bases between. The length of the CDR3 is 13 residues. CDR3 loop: CASSPRSGNTIYF. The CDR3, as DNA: TGTGCCAGCAGTCCCCGCTCTGGAAACACCATATATTTT.

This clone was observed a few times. CDR3 nucleotide sequence: TGTGCCAGCAGTTCCAATAGCGGGAGATACAATGAGCAGTTCTTC. Its protein product is CASSSNSGRYNEQFF. The genes are TRBV11-2 and TRBJ2-1; 9 bases line up with TRBD2. CDR3 length: 15 residues. After removal of 6 bases from V and 4 bases from J, the junction contained 7 bases not matched to a gene. Germline CDR1 is SGHAT and CDR2 is FQNNGV.

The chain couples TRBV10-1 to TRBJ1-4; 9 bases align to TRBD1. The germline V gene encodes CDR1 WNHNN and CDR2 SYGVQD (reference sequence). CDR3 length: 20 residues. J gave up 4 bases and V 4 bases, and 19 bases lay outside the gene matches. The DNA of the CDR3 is TGCGCCAGCAGTGCGGGACAGGGTTTTAATCGGCGTAGGATTAATGAAAAACTGTTTTTT. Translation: CASSAGQGFNRRRINEKLFF.

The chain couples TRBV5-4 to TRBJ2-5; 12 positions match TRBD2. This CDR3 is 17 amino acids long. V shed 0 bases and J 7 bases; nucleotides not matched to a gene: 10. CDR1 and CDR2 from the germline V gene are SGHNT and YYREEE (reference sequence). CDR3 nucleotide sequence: TGTGCCAGCAGCTTGGAACTAGCGGGAGGAATTGGGCGGACCCAGTACTTC. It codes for CASSLELAGGIGRTQYF.

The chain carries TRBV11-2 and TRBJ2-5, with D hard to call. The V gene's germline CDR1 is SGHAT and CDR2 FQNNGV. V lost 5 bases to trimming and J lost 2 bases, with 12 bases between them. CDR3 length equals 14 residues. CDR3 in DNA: TGTGCCAGCAGCCACGGACGCCGACAAGAGACCCAGTACTTC. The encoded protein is CASSHGRRQETQYF.

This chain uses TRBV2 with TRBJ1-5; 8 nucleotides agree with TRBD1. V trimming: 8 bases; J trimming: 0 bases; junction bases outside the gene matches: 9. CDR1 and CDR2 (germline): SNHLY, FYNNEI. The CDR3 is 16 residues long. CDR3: CASLRTGTDSNQPQHF. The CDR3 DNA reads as TGTGCCAGCCTCCGGACAGGGACCGATAGCAATCAGCCCCAGCATTTT.

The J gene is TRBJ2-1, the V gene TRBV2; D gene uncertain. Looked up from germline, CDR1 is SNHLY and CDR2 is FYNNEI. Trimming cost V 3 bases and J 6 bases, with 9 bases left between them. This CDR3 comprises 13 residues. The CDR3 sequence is CASSDNRPNEQFF. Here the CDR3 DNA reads TGTGCCAGCAGTGATAACAGACCCAATGAGCAGTTCTTC.

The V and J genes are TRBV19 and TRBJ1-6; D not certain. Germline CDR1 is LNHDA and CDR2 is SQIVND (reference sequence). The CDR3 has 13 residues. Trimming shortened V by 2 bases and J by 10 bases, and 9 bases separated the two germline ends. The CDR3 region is CASSIQVGSPLHF. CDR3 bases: TGTGCCAGTAGTATACAGGTCGGCTCACCCCTCCACTTT.

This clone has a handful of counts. The CDR3 here is CASSYSGPLSEKLFF. The CDR3, as DNA: TGTGCCAGCAGTTACTCGGGGCCACTGAGTGAAAAACTGTTTTTT. This chain links TRBV6-5 with TRBJ1-4, with D perhaps matching TRBD1 (5 bases). V dropped 0 bases and J dropped 7 bases, with 12 bases sitting between them. CDR3 length: 15 residues. Germline CDR1 reads MNHEY; CDR2 reads SVGAGI.

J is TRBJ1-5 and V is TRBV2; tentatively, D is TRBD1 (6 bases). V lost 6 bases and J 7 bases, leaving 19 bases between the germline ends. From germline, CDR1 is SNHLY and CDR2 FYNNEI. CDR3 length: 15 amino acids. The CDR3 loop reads CASSKDRSTGQPQHF. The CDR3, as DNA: TGTGCCAGCAGCAAAGACAGGTCTACCGGGCAGCCCCAGCATTTT.

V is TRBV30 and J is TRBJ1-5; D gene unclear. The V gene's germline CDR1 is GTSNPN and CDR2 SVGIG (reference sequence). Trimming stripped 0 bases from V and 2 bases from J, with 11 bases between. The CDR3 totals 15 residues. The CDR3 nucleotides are TGTGCCTGGAGTGTACCCCTTTTCGGCAATCAGCCCCAGCATTTT. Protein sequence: CAWSVPLFGNQPQHF.

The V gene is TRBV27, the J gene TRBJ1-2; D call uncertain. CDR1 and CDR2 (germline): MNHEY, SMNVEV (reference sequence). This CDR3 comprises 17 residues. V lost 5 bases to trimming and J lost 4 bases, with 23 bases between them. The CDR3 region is CASSRSSGSYPSYGYTF. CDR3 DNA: TGTGCCAGCAGTCGCTCCTCTGGCAGCTACCCTTCCTATGGCTACACCTTC.

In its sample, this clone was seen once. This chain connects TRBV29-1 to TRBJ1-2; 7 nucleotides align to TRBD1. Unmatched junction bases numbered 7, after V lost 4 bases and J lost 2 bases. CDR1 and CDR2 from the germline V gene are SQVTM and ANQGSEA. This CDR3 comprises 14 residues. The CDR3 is CSVVSEGANYGYTF. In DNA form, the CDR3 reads TGCAGCGTTGTTAGTGAGGGGGCAAACTATGGCTACACCTTC.

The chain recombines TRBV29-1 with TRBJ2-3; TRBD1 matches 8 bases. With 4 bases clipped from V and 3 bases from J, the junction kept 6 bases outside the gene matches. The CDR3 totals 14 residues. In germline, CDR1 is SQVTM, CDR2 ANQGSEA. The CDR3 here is CSVAETGATDTQYF. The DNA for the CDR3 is TGCAGCGTTGCAGAGACAGGGGCTACAGATACGCAGTATTTT.

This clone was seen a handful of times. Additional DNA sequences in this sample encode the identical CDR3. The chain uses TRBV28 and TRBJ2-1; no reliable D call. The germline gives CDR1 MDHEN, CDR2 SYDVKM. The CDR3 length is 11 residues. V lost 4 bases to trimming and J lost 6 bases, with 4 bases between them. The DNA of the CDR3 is TGTGCCAGCAGTTCGCTCAATGAGCAGTTCTTC. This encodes CASSSLNEQFF.

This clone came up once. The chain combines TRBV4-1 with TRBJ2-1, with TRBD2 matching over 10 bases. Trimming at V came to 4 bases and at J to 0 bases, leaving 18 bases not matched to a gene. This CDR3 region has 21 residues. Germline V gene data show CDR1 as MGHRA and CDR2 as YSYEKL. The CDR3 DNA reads TGCGCCAGCAGCCCACAGAGGGCGACTAGCGGGTACCCCGCCTCCTACAATGAGCAGTTCTTC. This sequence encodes CASSPQRATSGYPASYNEQFF.

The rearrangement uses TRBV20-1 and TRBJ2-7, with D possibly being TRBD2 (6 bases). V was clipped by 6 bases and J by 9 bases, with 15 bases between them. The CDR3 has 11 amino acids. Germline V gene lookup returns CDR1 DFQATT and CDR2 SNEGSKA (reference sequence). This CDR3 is CSAEELAAQYF. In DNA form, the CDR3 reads TGCAGTGCCGAGGAACTAGCCGCGCAGTACTTC.

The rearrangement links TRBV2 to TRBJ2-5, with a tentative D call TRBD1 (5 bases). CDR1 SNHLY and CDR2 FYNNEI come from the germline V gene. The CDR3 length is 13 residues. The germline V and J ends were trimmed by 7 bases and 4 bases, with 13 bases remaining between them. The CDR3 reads CASTLLQGETQYF. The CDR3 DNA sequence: TGTGCCAGCACCCTACTCCAGGGAGAGACCCAGTACTTC.

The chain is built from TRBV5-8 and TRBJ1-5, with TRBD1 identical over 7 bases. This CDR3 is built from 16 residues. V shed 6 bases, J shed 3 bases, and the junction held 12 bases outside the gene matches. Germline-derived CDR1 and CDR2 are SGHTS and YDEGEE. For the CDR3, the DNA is TGTGCCAGCACCCCAACCTTCGGACAGGTCAATCAGCCCCAGCATTTT. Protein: CASTPTFGQVNQPQHF.

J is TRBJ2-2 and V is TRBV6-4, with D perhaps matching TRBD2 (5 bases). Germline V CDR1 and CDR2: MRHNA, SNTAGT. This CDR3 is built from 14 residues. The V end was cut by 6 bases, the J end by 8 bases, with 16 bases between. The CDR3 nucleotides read TGTGCCAGCAGCGAGGGATACGGAGGAGGGGAGCTGTTTTTT. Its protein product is CASSEGYGGGELFF.

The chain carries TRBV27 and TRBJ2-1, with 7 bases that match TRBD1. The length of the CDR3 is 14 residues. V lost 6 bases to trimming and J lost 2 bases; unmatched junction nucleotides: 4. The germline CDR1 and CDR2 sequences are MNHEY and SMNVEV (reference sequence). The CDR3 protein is CASSPGTAYNEQFF. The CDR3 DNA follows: TGTGCCAGCAGCCCAGGGACAGCCTACAATGAGCAGTTCTTC.

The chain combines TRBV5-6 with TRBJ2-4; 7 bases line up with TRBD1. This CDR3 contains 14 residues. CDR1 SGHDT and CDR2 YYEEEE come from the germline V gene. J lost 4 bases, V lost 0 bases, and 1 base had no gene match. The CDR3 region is CASSLVDRKNIQYF. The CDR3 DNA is TGTGCCAGCAGCTTGGTGGACAGGAAAAACATTCAGTACTTC.

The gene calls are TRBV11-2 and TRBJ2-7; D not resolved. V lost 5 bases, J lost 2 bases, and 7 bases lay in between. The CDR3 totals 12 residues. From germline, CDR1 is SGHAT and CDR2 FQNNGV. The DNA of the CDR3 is TGTGCCAGCAGCAGCGCCGCCTACGAGCAGTACTTC. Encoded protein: CASSSAAYEQYF.

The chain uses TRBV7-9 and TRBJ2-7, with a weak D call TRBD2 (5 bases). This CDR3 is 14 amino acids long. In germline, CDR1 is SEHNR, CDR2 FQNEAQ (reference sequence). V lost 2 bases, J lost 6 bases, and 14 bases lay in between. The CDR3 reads CASSLYEGFTEQYF. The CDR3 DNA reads TGTGCCAGCAGCTTATACGAGGGATTCACCGAGCAGTACTTC.